This TCR beta chain was sequenced during a study of Graves' ophthalmopathy and Graves' hyperthyroidism. TCR beta CDR3 amplification used RNA transcripts. RT-PCR with HTBI primers came first, then second-round multiplex PCR. TCRdb used MiXCR to reprocess the multiplex PCR reads, holding one entry per CDR3 protein. The top ten clones hold 7.1% of a sample with 500,000 to 700,000 distinct CDR3 sequences, about 20% of them seen once. Serum thyroxine and TRAb, along with clinical symptoms, thyroid ultrasound and orbital computed tomography, were what diagnosis relied on. V was clipped by 3 bases and J by 8 bases, with 14 bases between them. The CDR3 contains 13 residues. The germline gives CDR1 SGHRS, CDR2 YFSETQ. Many counts were recorded for this clonotype.

Input material: peripheral blood. The rearrangement uses TRBV5-1 and TRBJ1-2; tentatively, D is TRBD1 (6 bases). The TCR originated in a woman younger than 35 with stable Graves' hyperthyroidism. Some clones in this sample may be carry-over from other donors' samples. The CDR3, as DNA: TGCGCCAGCAGCTCGGAGGGGGGATTAGGCTACACCTTC. Amino acid sequence: CASSSEGGLGYTF.